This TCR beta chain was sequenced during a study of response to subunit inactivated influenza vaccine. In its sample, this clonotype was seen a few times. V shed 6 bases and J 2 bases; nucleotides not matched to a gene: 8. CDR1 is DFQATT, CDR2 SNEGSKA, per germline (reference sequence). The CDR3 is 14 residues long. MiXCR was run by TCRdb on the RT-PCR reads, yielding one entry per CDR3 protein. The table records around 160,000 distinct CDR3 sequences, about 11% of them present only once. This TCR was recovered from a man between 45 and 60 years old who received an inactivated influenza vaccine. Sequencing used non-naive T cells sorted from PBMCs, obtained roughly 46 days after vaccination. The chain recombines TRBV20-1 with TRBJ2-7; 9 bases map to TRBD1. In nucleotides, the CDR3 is TGCAGTGCCCGGGGGACAGGGTCGACCTACGAGCAGTACTTC. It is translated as CSARGTGSTYEQYF.